A single sample gave rise to the 9 T cell receptor beta chains below, sequenced in a study of OX40 agonist ivuxolimab in advanced cancers. Measured with immunoSEQ multiplex PCR; TCRdb has only the in-frame clones, and not every one. The sample holds approximately 98,000 clones, approximately 90% seen once. Sequencing used CD4+ or CD8+ T cells sorted from blood, obtained in a trial of the OX40 agonist ivuxolimab. All receptors derive from an adult with an advanced solid tumor such as melanoma, head and neck, liver or kidney cancer.

The chain employs TRBV6-1 and TRBJ2-5; D might be TRBD2 (6 bases). V gave up 1 base and J gave up 3 bases, with 6 bases separating them. This CDR3 contains 13 residues. The V gene's germline CDR1 is MNHNS and CDR2 SASEGT. This CDR3 reads CASSEGTKETQYF. For the CDR3, the DNA is TGTGCCAGCAGTGAAGGGACTAAAGAGACCCAGTACTTC.

The rearrangement uses TRBV2 and TRBJ2-1; 8 bases agree with TRBD1. The ends lost 4 bases at V and 1 base at J; junction bases unmatched: 3. The germline V gene has CDR1 SNHLY and CDR2 FYNNEI. The CDR3 runs 15 residues. This CDR3 reads CASSGRQGSYNEQFF. DNA for the CDR3: TGTGCCAGCAGTGGTCGACAGGGGTCCTACAATGAGCAGTTCTTC.

The V gene is TRBV6-5, the J gene TRBJ2-1; 13 bases are a match to TRBD2. CDR1 and CDR2 from the germline V gene are MNHEY and SVGAGI. The V and J ends lost 2 bases and 8 bases, in that order; junction bases with no gene match: 6. The CDR3 totals 16 residues. DNA for the CDR3: TGTGCCAGCAGTTACCCCCGGACTAGCGGGGGTTATGAGCAGTTCTTC. This gives the protein CASSYPRTSGGYEQFF.

The chain joins TRBV6-1 to TRBJ1-2; D may be TRBD1 (5 bases). The CDR3 totals 14 residues. V was cut by 5 bases and J by 0 bases, with 10 bases left in between. Germline CDR1 is MNHNS and CDR2 is SASEGT. This chain's CDR3 is CASSSGQTNYGYTF. Written as DNA, the CDR3 is TGTGCCAGCAGTTCAGGGCAGACTAACTATGGCTACACCTTC.

The chain has TRBV5-1 and TRBJ2-7; D not certain. With 0 bases removed from V and 6 bases from J, the gap between germline ends came to 10 bases. Germline V gives CDR1 SGHRS, CDR2 YFSETQ. The CDR3 totals 13 residues. The CDR3 DNA sequence: TGCGCCAGCAGCTTGGTTTCTAACTCCGAGCAGTACTTC. This encodes CASSLVSNSEQYF. Filled out from reference TRBV5-1 and TRBJ2-7, the complete variable domain reads KAGVTQTPRYLIKTRGQQVTLSCSPISGHRSVSWYQQTPGQGLQFLFEYFSETQRNKGNFPGRFSGRQFSNSRSEMNVSTLELGDSALYLCASSLVSNSEQYFGPGTRLTVT.

As for this clone: The same CDR3 is also encoded by other DNA sequences in this sample. This sequence joins TRBV7-3 and TRBJ2-3, with D unresolved. Germline assignment: CDR1 SGHTA and CDR2 FQGTGA. This CDR3 is built from 14 residues. The germline V and J ends were trimmed by 2 bases and 1 base, with 7 bases remaining between them. Here the CDR3 reads CASSLGTGTDTQYF. The CDR3 nucleotides are TGTGCCAGCAGCTTAGGAACGGGCACAGATACGCAGTATTTT.

The CDR3 coding sequence is TGTGCCAGCAGTGAAACCTCATGGGGGGACACTAACTATGGCTACACCTTC. Translating it yields CASSETSWGDTNYGYTF. The chain employs TRBV6-1 and TRBJ1-2, with D possibly TRBD1 on 6 matching bases. Between the trimmed V and J ends, which lost 2 bases and 0 bases, there was a span of 16 bases. The germline CDR1 and CDR2 sequences are MNHNS and SASEGT. CDR3 length: 17 residues.

This clone was counted only a few times. The V and J genes are TRBV2 and TRBJ1-1; TRBD1 is a possible D gene (6 bases). This CDR3 comprises 14 residues. Germline CDR1 SNHLY, CDR2 FYNNEI. Trimming removed 5 bases from V and 1 base from J, with 11 bases in between. DNA for the CDR3: TGTGCCAGCAGTACAGGGTTGGGGAACACTGAAGCTTTCTTT. Residues: CASSTGLGNTEAFF.

The chain recombines TRBV6-1 with TRBJ2-7; no definite D call. This CDR3 contains 12 residues. V lost 7 bases and J 2 bases, leaving 9 bases between the germline ends. Per the germline V gene, CDR1 is MNHNS and CDR2 is SASEGT. The CDR3 region is CASIPNPYEQYF. CDR3 coding DNA: TGTGCCAGCATCCCCAATCCCTACGAGCAGTACTTC.